Listed here are 18 T cell receptor beta chains from one sample, sequenced in a study of blood T cell repertoires in COVID-19. TCRdb's copy holds only in-frame clones and misses some; the assay was immunoSEQ multiplex PCR. This table has around 220,000 clones, approximately 80% appearing once. The sequenced material came from peripheral blood. All receptors derive from a woman aged 80 or over with acute or convalescent COVID-19.

The V gene is TRBV27, the J gene TRBJ1-6; possibly TRBD1 for D (6 bases). There are 15 residues in the CDR3. V was pared by 2 bases and J by 7 bases, with 12 bases between. CDR1 and CDR2 from the germline V gene are MNHEY and SMNVEV (reference sequence). CDR3 bases: TGTGCCAGCAGTTTAGATGGGGGCGCGAATTCACCCCTCCACTTT. Translation: CASSLDGGANSPLHF.

The chain carries TRBV5-1 and TRBJ1-4, with D tentatively TRBD1 (5 bases). Trimming stripped 5 bases from V and 6 bases from J, with 17 bases between. The length of the CDR3 is 15 residues. CDR1 and CDR2 (germline): SGHRS, YFSETQ. In nucleotides, the CDR3 is TGCGCCAGCAGTTCTCTGACGGGAGGGGATGAAAAACTGTTTTTT. Translated, it gives CASSSLTGGDEKLFF.

The chain is built from TRBV2 and TRBJ2-7; TRBD1 might be the D (5 bases). Germline values: CDR1 SNHLY, CDR2 FYNNEI. V was cut by 2 bases and J by 7 bases, with 18 bases left in between. The CDR3 covers 15 residues. CDR3 region: CASSEIGAGFGEQYF. DNA for the CDR3: TGTGCCAGCAGTGAAATTGGGGCCGGTTTTGGGGAGCAGTACTTC. The variable domain in full, completed from reference TRBV2 and TRBJ2-7, reads EPEVTQTPSHQVTQMGQEVILRCVPISNHLYFYWYRQILGQKVEFLVSFYNNEISEKSEIFDDQFSVERPDGSNFTLKIRSTKLEDSAMYFCASSEIGAGFGEQYFGPGTRLTVT.

The chain couples TRBV29-1 to TRBJ2-2, with 7 bases aligning to TRBD1. This CDR3 comprises 14 residues. V shed 6 bases and J 7 bases; nucleotides not matched to a gene: 11. Germline V CDR1 and CDR2: SQVTM, ANQGSEA. Here the CDR3 DNA reads TGCAGCGTCACCCAGGGGGTATTAAGCGGGGAGCTGTTTTTT. Encoded protein: CSVTQGVLSGELFF.

In this sample, this clone turned up a few times. The genes are TRBV4-2 and TRBJ2-1; tentative D call: TRBD1 (5 bases). V lost 0 bases and J lost 12, with 12 bases in between. This CDR3 has 13 amino acids. CDR1 LGHNA and CDR2 YNFKEQ come from the germline V gene. The CDR3 region is CASSQDMGLRQFF. DNA for the CDR3: TGTGCCAGCAGCCAAGATATGGGGCTGCGGCAGTTCTTC.

The rearrangement links TRBV7-9 to TRBJ2-1; 12 nucleotides match TRBD2. The CDR3 consists of 16 residues. Germline V gene data show CDR1 as SEHNR and CDR2 as FQNEAQ (reference sequence). V shed 6 bases, J shed 6 bases, and the junction held 9 bases outside the gene matches. The CDR3, as DNA: TGTGCCAGCAGTCCGGTGCTAGCGGGAGGGGGCAATGAGCAGTTCTTC. Translated: CASSPVLAGGGNEQFF.

The CDR3 here is CAWSTQVQPQHF. In nucleotides, the CDR3 is TGTGCCTGGAGTACACAGGTCCAGCCCCAGCATTTT. V usage is TRBV30 and J usage is TRBJ1-5, with D tentatively TRBD1 (5 bases). Trimming removed 2 bases from V and 7 bases from J, with 9 bases in between. There are 12 residues in the CDR3. Germline V gene sequence: CDR1 GTSNPN, CDR2 SVGIG (reference sequence).

The V and J genes are TRBV7-8 and TRBJ1-5, with 9 bases aligning to TRBD1. The CDR3 has 15 residues. Germline values: CDR1 SGHVS, CDR2 FQNEAQ. V lost 1 base, J lost 5 bases, and 3 bases stayed unmatched. This chain's CDR3 is CASSLDTGGDQPQHF. In DNA, the CDR3 is TGTGCCAGCAGCTTAGACACAGGGGGCGATCAGCCCCAGCATTTT.

The gene calls are TRBV6-4 and TRBJ2-2, with D perhaps matching TRBD1 (6 bases). The CDR3 contains 13 residues. The germline CDR1 and CDR2 sequences are MRHNA and SNTAGT. The V and J ends lost 5 bases and 6 bases respectively, with 10 bases between them. CDR3 sequence: CASSQQGAGELFF. CDR3 DNA: TGTGCCAGCAGTCAACAGGGTGCCGGGGAGCTGTTTTTT.

V usage is TRBV3-1 (or the pseudogene TRBV3-2) and J usage is TRBJ2-7; TRBD2 agrees at 13 bases. Germline V CDR1 and CDR2: LGHDT, YNNKEL (reference sequence). The V and J ends lost 4 bases and 5 bases, in that order; junction bases with no gene match: 5. The CDR3 is 15 amino acids. The CDR3 here is CASSLRGTSGDEQYF. DNA for the CDR3: TGTGCCAGCAGCCTTCGCGGGACTAGCGGGGACGAGCAGTACTTC.

This clone has a single count. CDR3 region: CAWSVASLSYGYTF. The CDR3 bases are TGTGCCTGGAGTGTGGCCAGTCTTTCCTATGGCTACACCTTC. J is TRBJ1-2 and V is TRBV30, with no clear D. The germline gives CDR1 GTSNPN, CDR2 SVGIG (reference sequence). Trimming left V 0 bases short and J 4 bases short, with 12 bases between. The CDR3 runs 14 residues.

CDR3 protein: CASSPPGQGLQETQYF. In nucleotides, the CDR3 is TGTGCCAGCTCACCACCGGGACAGGGACTTCAAGAGACCCAGTACTTC. The rearrangement uses TRBV18 and TRBJ2-5; 9 positions agree with TRBD1. Germline trimming cut 0 bases from V and 2 bases from J; bases unmatched to any gene: 4. The germline V gene has CDR1 KGHSH and CDR2 LQKENI. CDR3 length equals 16 residues.

This clone was counted a single time. V and J are TRBV5-4 and TRBJ2-7, with unresolved D. The CDR3 extends over 15 amino acids. CDR1 and CDR2 (germline): SGHNT, YYREEE (reference sequence). Deletions cut 0 bases from V and 3 bases from J, with 13 bases between. The CDR3 nucleotides are TGTGCCAGCAGCTTGGGTAATGGCGGTCTCTACGAGCAGTACTTC. It is translated as CASSLGNGGLYEQYF.

The chain combines TRBV5-1 with TRBJ1-1; 8 bases match TRBD1. This CDR3 is 16 amino acids long. Per germline, CDR1 SGHRS and CDR2 YFSETQ. Trimming cost V 9 bases and J 3 bases; bases outside gene matches: 16. The CDR3 DNA reads as TGCGCCACCTCTTCCGACCCAGGGGGCAAGGACACTGAAGCTTTCTTT. It is translated as CATSSDPGGKDTEAFF. Combining the CDR3 with reference TRBV5-1 and TRBJ1-1 gives the whole variable domain KAGVTQTPRYLIKTRGQQVTLSCSPISGHRSVSWYQQTPGQGLQFLFEYFSETQRNKGNFPGRFSGRQFSNSRSEMNVSTLELGDSALYLCATSSDPGGKDTEAFFGQGTRLTVV.

V gene TRBV28 combines with J gene TRBJ2-2, with D perhaps TRBD2 (6 bases). CDR1 is MDHEN, CDR2 SYDVKM, per germline. V was cut by 8 bases and J by 10 bases, with 17 bases left in between. The CDR3 extends over 13 amino acids. The DNA for the CDR3 is TGTGCCAGCCTCGCCGGGGGTAGGGAGGAGCTGTTTTTT. Translating it yields CASLAGGREELFF.

The chain joins TRBV7-3 to TRBJ1-1; D gene uncertain. The CDR3 has 13 residues. Germline assignment: CDR1 SGHTA and CDR2 FQGTGA. V lost 5 bases, J lost 4 bases, and 11 bases lay in between. The CDR3 sequence: CASSLLGGTEAFF. CDR3 DNA: TGTGCCAGCAGCCTCTTGGGAGGCACTGAAGCTTTCTTT.

This chain joins TRBV30 and TRBJ1-4, with 7 bases matching TRBD1. Per germline, CDR1 GTSNPN and CDR2 SVGIG (reference sequence). The CDR3 is 15 residues long. This CDR3 reads CAVTGRGLTNEKLFF. CDR3 coding DNA: TGTGCGGTGACAGGGAGAGGGCTCACTAATGAAAAACTGTTTTTT.

The chain combines TRBV19 with TRBJ2-5; D gene unclear. The V gene lost 7 bases and the J gene lost 4 bases, with 13 bases spanning the gap. The CDR3 extends over 13 amino acids. The germline gives CDR1 LNHDA, CDR2 SQIVND (reference sequence). CDR3 coding DNA: TGTGCCAGTACTCCTCCCGGTGGAGAGACCCAGTACTTC. The encoded protein is CASTPPGGETQYF.